The present T cell receptor beta chain was sequenced within a study of blood T cell repertoires in COVID-19. Study information: Acute-phase and convalescent COVID-19 samples originated in the United States, Italy and Spain. The cDNA or gDNA used as material had been derived from T cells, B-cell-depleted T cells, or PBMCs.

Authors' processing steps: Estimated nucleated cell counts came from reference gene primer amplification. Data came from immunoSEQ multiplex PCR; TCRdb stores just in-frame clones and leaves some out. That table is the source of V, J and clone size, and D and trimming were worked out from the DNA. Here the sample spans under 170,000 clones, roughly 87% being singletons. J lost 5 bases, V lost 10 bases, and 7 bases had no gene match. The germline CDR1 and CDR2 sequences are SEHNR and FQNEAQ (reference sequence). The CDR3 loop spans 14 amino acids. This sequence originates from a woman aged 55-69 years with active or convalescent COVID-19. The chain couples TRBV7-9 to TRBJ2-5; 13 bases are a match to TRBD2. The material sequenced was peripheral blood. The CDR3 DNA is TGTGCCACCGCGACTAGCGGGGGGCCGGAGACCCAGTACTTC. Encoded protein: CATATSGGPETQYF.